These 8 T cell receptor beta chains were sequenced from one sample in a study of T cells after yellow fever vaccination. TCRdb recomputed calls from the 5' RACE reads with MiXCR, one row per CDR3 protein. The sample holds some 390,000 distinct CDR3 sequences; over 15% are singletons and the top ten take 18%. The specimen was PBMCs, collected before the yellow fever booster vaccination. These receptors all stem from a man between 18 and 29 years old who received the YFV17D yellow fever vaccine.

This clonotype was observed many times. V usage is TRBV12-3 or TRBV12-4 and J usage is TRBJ2-3; D gene unclear. V was cut by 3 bases and J by 0 bases, with 7 bases left in between. This CDR3 is built from 14 residues. CDR3 region: CASSFGSSTDTQYF. The CDR3 bases are TGTGCCAGCAGTTTTGGGTCTAGCACAGATACGCAGTATTTT.

The rearrangement uses TRBV18 and TRBJ1-1, with D unclear. The CDR3 runs 13 residues. V lost 6 bases and J lost 5, with 13 bases in between. The germline CDR1 and CDR2 sequences are KGHSH and LQKENI. CDR3 sequence reads: CASSPSEGTEAFF. The CDR3, as DNA: TGTGCCAGCTCCCCGAGCGAAGGGACTGAAGCTTTCTTT.

This clonotype was detected a few times. The CDR3 protein is CAMATISEAFF. CDR3 DNA sequence: TGTGCCATGGCAACCATTAGTGAAGCTTTCTTT. V usage is TRBV10-3 and J usage is TRBJ1-1; D is unclear. Trimming stripped 9 bases from V and 7 bases from J, with 12 bases between. Germline lookup yields CDR1 ENHRY and CDR2 SYGVKD. CDR3 length: 11 residues.

This clonotype was detected a few times. CDR3: CSARTAGTEAFF. CDR3 DNA: TGCAGTGCTAGAACCGCGGGCACTGAAGCTTTCTTT. The chain recombines TRBV20-1 with TRBJ1-1; D is uncertain. There are 12 residues in the CDR3. Trimming left V 2 bases short and J 4 bases short, with 8 bases between. Per the germline V gene, CDR1 is DFQATT and CDR2 is SNEGSKA (reference sequence).

This chain connects TRBV5-1 to TRBJ1-1; 9 bases agree with TRBD1. J lost 4 bases, V lost 7 bases, and 5 bases had no gene match. There are 13 residues in the CDR3. Looked up from germline, CDR1 is SGHRS and CDR2 is YFSETQ. CDR3 region: CASGQGLSTEAFF. As DNA, the CDR3 is TGCGCCAGCGGACAGGGGCTGAGCACTGAAGCTTTCTTT.

The chain uses TRBV5-6 and TRBJ1-2, with D uncertain. The CDR3 contains 17 residues. The ends were cut back, 2 bases at V and 4 bases at J, with 21 bases in the middle. Germline CDR1 and CDR2: SGHDT and YYEEEE. The CDR3 here is CASSFGPPAGSPYGYTF. Here the CDR3 DNA reads TGTGCCAGCAGCTTCGGCCCACCGGCGGGCAGTCCCTATGGCTACACCTTC. Full variable domain (remainder filled in from reference TRBV5-6 and TRBJ1-2): DAGVTQSPTHLIKTRGQQVTLRCSPKSGHDTVSWYQQALGQGPQFIFQYYEEEERQRGNFPDRFSGHQFPNYSSELNVNALLLGDSALYLCASSFGPPAGSPYGYTFGSGTRLTVV.

This clonotype has more than one count but fewer than ten. The genes are TRBV29-1 and TRBJ2-1; weak D call: TRBD1 (5 bases). CDR3 length: 12 amino acids. With 4 bases removed from V and 3 bases from J, the gap between germline ends came to 7 bases. Per the germline V gene, CDR1 is SQVTM and CDR2 is ANQGSEA. DNA for the CDR3: TGCAGCGTTGGACAGCTCTACAATGAGCAGTTCTTC. The encoded protein is CSVGQLYNEQFF.

The chain recombines TRBV7-2 with TRBJ2-5, with D possibly being TRBD2 (6 bases). The CDR3 is 15 residues long. With 5 bases removed from V and 4 bases from J, the gap between germline ends came to 17 bases. Germline loops: CDR1 SGHTA, CDR2 FQGNSA. CDR3 region: CASSIRVGRIETQYF. The CDR3 region has the DNA TGTGCCAGCAGCATAAGGGTTGGGAGGATAGAGACCCAGTACTTC.